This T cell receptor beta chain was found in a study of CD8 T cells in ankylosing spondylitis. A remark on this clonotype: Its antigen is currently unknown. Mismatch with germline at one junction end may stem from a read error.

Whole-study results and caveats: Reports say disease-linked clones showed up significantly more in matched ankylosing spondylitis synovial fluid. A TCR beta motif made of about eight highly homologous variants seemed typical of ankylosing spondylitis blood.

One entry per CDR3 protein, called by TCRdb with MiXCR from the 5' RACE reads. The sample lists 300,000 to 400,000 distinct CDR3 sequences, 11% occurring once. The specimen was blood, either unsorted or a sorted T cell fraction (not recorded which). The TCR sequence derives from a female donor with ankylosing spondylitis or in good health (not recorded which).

Here the CDR3 reads CCANRRGGGLAGGPYNEQFF. CDR3 in DNA: TGCTGTGCCAACCGTCGAGGGGGGGGACTAGCGGGAGGCCCCTACAATGAGCAGTTCTTC. The V and J genes are TRBV20-1 and TRBJ2-1, with 15 bases aligning to TRBD2. Per germline, CDR1 DFQATT and CDR2 SNEGSKA (reference sequence). The CDR3 sequence is 20 residues long.